This T cell receptor (beta chain) was recorded in a study of vaccination and CD4 T cells after COVID-19 (dated by TCRdb to between 2021 and 2022). Turning to the overall study: Convalescent patients had a positive SARS-CoV-2 result on nasal swab PCR, and of these patients, fewer than ten had mild disease and one had severe disease. As controls, cultures received a CEFX viral epitope pool (the positive control), an HIV-1 Nef peptide pool (the negative control), or no peptide at all. Overlapping spike peptide pools from SARS-CoV-2 and from the common cold coronaviruses HCoV-NL63, HCoV-OC43 and HCoV-229E were used as culture stimuli. The convalescent cohort comprised six males and four females, including two Hispanic individuals, seven Caucasians, two Asians and one multiracial person. Post-COVID blood samples were collected from convalescent patients a median of around 100 days after diagnosis, with a range of about 30 to 161 days. In ten to eleven COVID-19 convalescent patients and a handful of infection-naive healthy vaccine recipients, the spike-specific CD4+ TCR repertoire before mRNA vaccination was compared with the repertoire after mRNA vaccination. Post-vaccine blood samples were collected a median of approximately 68 days after the second vaccine dose, ranging from roughly 12 to 250 days. Each participant got two doses of either the Pfizer-BioNTech BNT162b2 vaccine (n=8) or the Moderna mRNA-1273 vaccine (n=2).

Per the publication, the treatment or condition label means: roughly 11-day PBMC culture with coronavirus spike peptide pools or control peptides (ViraFEST assay). The ViraFEST assay was used in the study, in which antigen-specific T cells were expanded with peptide pools and expanded clonotypes were subsequently identified by TCR sequencing. The convalescent patients' positive SARS-CoV-2 PCR tests fell between March and December 2020, which was before the Alpha, Beta and Delta variants emerged in the United States. PBMCs were cultured at approximately 2.1 million per well in IMDM supplemented with 5% human AB serum and around 10 IU/ml IL-2, with roughly 10 ug/ml peptide pools added. Half of the culture medium was replaced with fresh IL-2-containing medium on days 3 and 7. CD4+ T cells were isolated after around 11 days of culture through negative selection using the EasySep CD4+ T cell isolation kit. Ficoll-Paque Plus gradient centrifugation was used to isolate PBMCs from whole blood, and the isolated PBMCs were then either used fresh or cryopreserved at -140C. Culture conditions were generally each tested in triplicate wells.

The study at large found these results: Of the vaccine-specific clones in convalescent patients, 304 of 307, or nearly all, reacted only to SARS-CoV-2 spike and did not cross-react with common cold coronaviruses. Among the post-vaccine SARS-CoV-2-reactive clones in convalescent patients, a median around 90% showed up only after vaccination, which suggests vaccine-specific priming. Only a relatively small number of convalescent patients were included in the study, and early timepoints following natural infection were not analyzed. Although the median number of SARS-CoV-2-reactive clonotypes went up from roughly 22 after infection to some 37 after vaccination, the increase was not significant.

This clonotype was seen only a few times. Its antigen is still unknown. Base qualities are not at hand, and no much larger clone is one base apart. The library came from PCR. DNA from cultured CD4+ T cells underwent TCR sequencing with the Oncomine TCR Beta short-read assay at the Johns Hopkins FTIC core. The QIAamp micro DNA kit was used to extract genomic DNA from the cultured CD4+ T cells. The Oncomine TCR Beta libraries from cultured CD4+ T cells were pooled using unique dual indexes and then sequenced on an Illumina iSeq 100. As for how the authors treated the data: Non-productive sequences were removed, and CDR3s that did not start with C, did not end with F or W, or were shorter than 7 amino acids were discarded. The MANAFEST web application identified antigen-specific clonotypes by comparing peptide-stimulated wells against reference wells and other culture wells. For a clone to be called positive, the clone needed an FDR below 0.05, an odds ratio above 5, and a productive frequency above 0.1% in at least two of three replicate wells. A clonotype was classed as cross-reactive if the clonotype showed significant expansion both in SARS-CoV-2 spike wells and in at least one common cold coronavirus spike condition. Similarity between CDR3 sequences was evaluated in R version 3.6.1 using Levenshtein distances (stringdist) and unrooted phylogenetic trees (ape). Clones were called with MiXCR by TCRdb after fastp trimmed the public reads at Q25, and only in-frame beta chains were retained. Records with the same CDR3 protein are collapsed into one entry carrying the most frequent genes and DNA. These V and J calls are TCRdb output, not the study's own analysis. The sample has approximately 20,000 distinct CDR3 sequences on record, more than 45% of them singletons. The ten largest clones take up under 3% of the sample.

CDR3 length: 13 amino acids, cysteine to phenylalanine. The DNA shown is the 39-base CDR3, in frame from base 1. V is cut by 10 bases and J by 1 base, and the space between the germline ends is 13 bases. The germline V gene specifies MNHEY as CDR1 and SVGEGT as CDR2. The receptor was derived from a human donor who had recovered from COVID-19. The receptor chain draws on TRBV6-2 or TRBV6-3 and TRBJ1-1, with no confidently assigned D gene. The starting material was CD4+ T cells from blood, cultured in vitro, obtained after SARS-CoV-2 vaccination. The CDR3 region reads CAIRPMRNTEAFF. The nucleotide sequence is TGTGCCATCCGGCCAATGAGGAACACTGAAGCTTTCTTT.